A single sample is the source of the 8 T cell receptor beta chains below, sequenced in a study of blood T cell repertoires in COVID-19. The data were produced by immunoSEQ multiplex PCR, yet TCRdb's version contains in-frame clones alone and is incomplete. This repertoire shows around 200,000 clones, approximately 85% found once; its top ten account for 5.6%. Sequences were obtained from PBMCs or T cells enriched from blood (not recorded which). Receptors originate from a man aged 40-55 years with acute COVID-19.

The CDR3 spells CASSFRTGAVGGELFF. CDR3 DNA: TGTGCCAGCAGCTTCCGGACAGGGGCGGTTGGCGGGGAGCTGTTTTTT. The chain is built from TRBV7-2 and TRBJ2-2; TRBD1 agrees at 9 bases. V shed 3 bases, J shed 7 bases, and the junction held 9 bases outside the gene matches. Germline-derived CDR1 and CDR2 are SGHTA and FQGNSA. This CDR3 spans 16 amino acids.

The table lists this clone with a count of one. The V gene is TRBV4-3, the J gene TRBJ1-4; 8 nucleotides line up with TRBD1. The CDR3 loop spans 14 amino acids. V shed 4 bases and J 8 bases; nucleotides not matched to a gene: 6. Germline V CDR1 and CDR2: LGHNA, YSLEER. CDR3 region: CASSPRGQGEKLFF. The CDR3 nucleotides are TGCGCCAGCAGCCCCAGGGGGCAGGGGGAAAAACTGTTTTTT.

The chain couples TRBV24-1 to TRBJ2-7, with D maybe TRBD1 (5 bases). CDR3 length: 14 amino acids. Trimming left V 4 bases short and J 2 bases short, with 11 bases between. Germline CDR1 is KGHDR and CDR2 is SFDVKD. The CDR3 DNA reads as TGTGCCACCAGTGACTCCGGACAAACCTACGAGCAGTACTTC. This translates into CATSDSGQTYEQYF.

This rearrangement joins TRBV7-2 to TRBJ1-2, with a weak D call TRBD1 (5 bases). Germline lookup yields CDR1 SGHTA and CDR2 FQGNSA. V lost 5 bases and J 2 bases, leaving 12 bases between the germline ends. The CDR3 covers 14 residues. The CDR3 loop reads CASSLRQPNYGYTF. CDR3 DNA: TGTGCCAGCAGCCTACGACAGCCCAACTATGGCTACACCTTC.

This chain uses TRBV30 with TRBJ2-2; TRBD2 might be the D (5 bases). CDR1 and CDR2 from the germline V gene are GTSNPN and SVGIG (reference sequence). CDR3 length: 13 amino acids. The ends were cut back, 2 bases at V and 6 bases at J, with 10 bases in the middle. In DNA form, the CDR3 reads TGTGCCTGGAGTACCCTCGGGGCCGGGGAGCTGTTTTTT. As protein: CAWSTLGAGELFF. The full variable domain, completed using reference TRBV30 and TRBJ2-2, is SQTIHQWPATLVQPVGSPLSLECTVEGTSNPNLYWYRQAAGRGLQLLFYSVGIGQISSEVPQNLSASRPQDRQFILSSKKLLLSDSGFYLCAWSTLGAGELFFGEGSRLTVL.

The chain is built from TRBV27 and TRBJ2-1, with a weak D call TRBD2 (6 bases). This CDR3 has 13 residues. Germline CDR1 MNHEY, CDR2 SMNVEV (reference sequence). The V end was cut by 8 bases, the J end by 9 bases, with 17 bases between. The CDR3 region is CASRGIETGEQFF. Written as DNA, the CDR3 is TGTGCCAGCCGGGGGATAGAAACGGGTGAGCAGTTCTTC.

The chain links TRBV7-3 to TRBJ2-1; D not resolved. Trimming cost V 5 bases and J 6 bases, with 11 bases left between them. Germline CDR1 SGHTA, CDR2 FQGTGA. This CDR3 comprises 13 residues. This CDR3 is CASSPTVANEQFF. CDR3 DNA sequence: TGTGCCAGCAGCCCCACGGTAGCCAATGAGCAGTTCTTC.

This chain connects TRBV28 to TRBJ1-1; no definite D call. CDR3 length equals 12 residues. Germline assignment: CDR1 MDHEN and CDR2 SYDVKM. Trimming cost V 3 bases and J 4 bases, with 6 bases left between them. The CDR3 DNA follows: TGTGCCAGCAGTTTGAGGAGCACTGAAGCTTTCTTT. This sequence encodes CASSLRSTEAFF. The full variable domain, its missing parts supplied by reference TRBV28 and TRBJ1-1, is DVKVTQSSRYLVKRTGEKVFLECVQDMDHENMFWYRQDPGLGLRLIYFSYDVKMKEKGDIPEGYSVSREKKERFSLILESASTNQTSMYLCASSLRSTEAFFGQGTRLTVV.